This T cell receptor (beta chain) was captured in a study of CD8 T cells in ankylosing spondylitis. General study findings and limits: Clones tied to disease were said to be significantly enriched in matched ankylosing spondylitis synovial fluid. Ankylosing spondylitis blood appeared to be characterized by a TCR beta motif of eight highly homologous variants.

TCRdb ran MiXCR on the 5' RACE reads and lists one entry per CDR3 protein. The repertoire holds more than 600,000 distinct CDR3 sequences, with around 17% as singletons. The V and J ends lost 2 bases and 2 bases respectively, with 7 bases between them. Germline CDR1 is SGHAT and CDR2 is FQNNGV. This CDR3 has 14 residues. This clonotype turned up a few times. Its antigen is not known. The genes are TRBV11-2 and TRBJ1-5; unclear D gene. The source is a male donor with ankylosing spondylitis. The specimen was blood, either unsorted or a sorted T cell fraction (not recorded which). Here the CDR3 DNA reads TGTGCCAGCAGCTTATCCGCTCGCAATCAGCCCCAGCATTTT. Amino acid sequence: CASSLSARNQPQHF.